Below, 26 T cell receptor beta chains from the same sample are listed, as sequenced in a study of blood T cell repertoires in COVID-19. The data were produced by immunoSEQ multiplex PCR, yet TCRdb's version contains in-frame clones alone and is incomplete. Altogether roughly 180,000 clones are present, approximately 83% being singletons, with the ten largest covering about an eighth. Sequencing was performed on PBMCs or T cells enriched from blood (not recorded which). These receptors were obtained from an older woman who had recovered from COVID-19.

The chain has TRBV28 and TRBJ1-5, with D possibly matching TRBD1 (5 bases). Trimming pared 4 bases from V and 2 bases from J, leaving 27 bases between. The length of the CDR3 is 20 residues. Germline-derived CDR1 and CDR2 are MDHEN and SYDVKM. This chain's CDR3 is CASSSIIRTRKGWGNQPQHF. In DNA, the CDR3 is TGTGCCAGCAGTTCGATAATAAGGACAAGGAAAGGGTGGGGCAATCAGCCCCAGCATTTT.

In this sample, this clone turned up a few times. V usage is TRBV19 and J usage is TRBJ1-4; 7 nucleotides align to TRBD1. V lost 5 bases, J lost 5 bases, and 11 bases stayed unmatched. Germline CDR1 reads LNHDA; CDR2 reads SQIVND (reference sequence). The length of the CDR3 is 16 residues. In DNA form, the CDR3 reads TGTGCCAGTAGTTTCTCTCGGACAGGCGCGAATGAAAAACTGTTTTTT. Translation: CASSFSRTGANEKLFF.

The rearrangement joins TRBV6-5 to TRBJ1-1; 8 bases are shared with TRBD1. CDR1 and CDR2 from the germline V gene are MNHEY and SVGAGI. The CDR3 has 15 residues. V shed 2 bases, J shed 5 bases, and the junction held 7 bases outside the gene matches. The CDR3: CASSYRTGRRTEAFF. CDR3 coding DNA: TGTGCCAGCAGTTACAGGACAGGGAGGAGGACTGAAGCTTTCTTT.

This clone came up a few times. One end of the junction fails to match germline, which may point to a read error. This chain connects TRBV7-7 to TRBJ2-1; possible D gene TRBD1, 5 bases. From germline, CDR1 is SSHAT and CDR2 FNYEAQ (reference sequence). The CDR3 spans 15 residues. CDR3 region: CASSLGQGLGNEQFF. The CDR3 DNA reads TGTGCTAGCAGCTTAGGTCAGGGTCTGGGGAATGAGCAGTTCTTC.

The V gene is TRBV3-1 (or the pseudogene TRBV3-2), the J gene TRBJ2-1; 11 bases map to TRBD2. CDR3 length equals 17 residues. Germline V gene data show CDR1 as LGHDT and CDR2 as YNNKEL (reference sequence). With 3 bases clipped from V and 7 bases from J, the junction kept 11 bases outside the gene matches. CDR3 protein: CASSQLTLAGGINEQFF. The CDR3 nucleotides are TGTGCCAGCAGCCAGCTCACTCTAGCGGGGGGTATTAATGAGCAGTTCTTC.

The sample holds one count of this clone. The chain recombines TRBV19 with TRBJ2-2; TRBD1 matches 7 bases. This CDR3 is built from 15 residues. Trimming cost V 3 bases and J 0 bases; bases outside gene matches: 1. Per germline, CDR1 LNHDA and CDR2 SQIVND (reference sequence). The CDR3: CASSMGTANTGELFF. CDR3 nucleotide sequence: TGTGCCAGTAGTATGGGGACAGCGAACACCGGGGAGCTGTTTTTT.

This chain links TRBV6-6 with TRBJ1-5, with a possible D match to TRBD1 (5 bases). CDR1 and CDR2 (germline): MNHNY, SVGAGI (reference sequence). This CDR3 is 14 amino acids long. Trimming pared 2 bases from V and 6 bases from J, leaving 11 bases between. The DNA of the CDR3 is TGTGCCAGCAGTTACGTGGGGGAGGGTCAGCCCCAGCATTTT. Its translation is CASSYVGEGQPQHF.

The rearrangement uses TRBV7-6 and TRBJ2-2; D is perhaps TRBD2 (5 bases). The germline V gene encodes CDR1 SGHVS and CDR2 FNYEAQ. Trimming stripped 5 bases from V and 4 bases from J, with 14 bases between. The CDR3 loop spans 15 amino acids. For the CDR3, the DNA is TGTGCCAGCAGCGCCTGGAGCGGAAGCACCGGGGAGCTGTTTTTT. Its translation is CASSAWSGSTGELFF.

This sequence joins TRBV18 and TRBJ1-6, with D tentatively TRBD1 (6 bases). Trimming removed 3 bases from V and 5 bases from J, with 8 bases in between. Germline CDR1 KGHSH, CDR2 LQKENI. The CDR3 runs to 14 residues. The CDR3 sequence is CASSPGHHNSPLHF. DNA of the CDR3: TGTGCCAGCTCACCGGGACACCATAATTCACCCCTCCACTTT.

V gene TRBV19 combines with J gene TRBJ1-1; no clear D gene. CDR3 length equals 13 residues. In germline, CDR1 is LNHDA, CDR2 SQIVND (reference sequence). Trimming took off 5 bases at V and 0 bases at J, with 7 bases between the two ends. The CDR3 bases are TGTGCCAGTAGTGCCTATATGAACACTGAAGCTTTCTTT. This codes for CASSAYMNTEAFF.

The chain is built from TRBV4-1 and TRBJ2-5; TRBD1 agrees at 8 bases. Germline CDR1 is MGHRA and CDR2 is YSYEKL. Unmatched junction bases numbered 6, after V lost 4 bases and J lost 2 bases. The CDR3 extends over 15 amino acids. DNA of the CDR3: TGCGCCAGCAGCCTCCAACAGGGGGGACAAGAGACCCAGTACTTC. Translating gives CASSLQQGGQETQYF.

As for this clone: This CDR3 is also generated by other DNA sequences in the sample. V gene TRBV18 combines with J gene TRBJ2-1; 10 bases are shared with TRBD2. The CDR3 is 14 amino acids. The V gene end was trimmed by 6 bases and the J gene end by 5 bases; junction bases not matched to a gene: 4. Germline assignment: CDR1 KGHSH and CDR2 LQKENI. CDR3 in DNA: TGTGCCAGCTCCCCTCTAGCGGGAGACAATGAGCAGTTCTTC. Protein: CASSPLAGDNEQFF.

The chain carries TRBV2 and TRBJ2-7; D might be TRBD2 (5 bases). The V and J ends lost 6 bases and 5 bases respectively, with 20 bases between them. Germline V gives CDR1 SNHLY, CDR2 FYNNEI. This CDR3 has 15 residues. The CDR3 coding sequence is TGTGCCAGCAGCCCGGCGGGCATCTCCGGCCACGAGCAGTACTTC. Protein product: CASSPAGISGHEQYF.

This clone has a single count. The chain carries TRBV19 and TRBJ1-1; D remains unclear. V was shortened by 4 bases and J by 1 base, with 13 bases between the two germline ends. CDR3 length: 15 residues. The germline V gene has CDR1 LNHDA and CDR2 SQIVND (reference sequence). CDR3 nucleotides: TGTGCCAGTAGTAATGCTAGGATACAGAACACTGAAGCTTTCTTT. Translation: CASSNARIQNTEAFF.

The gene calls are TRBV10-2 and TRBJ2-1; 8 positions agree with TRBD2. Per the germline V gene, CDR1 is WSHSY and CDR2 is SAAADI. The CDR3 covers 15 residues. The V segment lost 1 base and the J segment 5 bases; nucleotides outside the gene matches: 4. As DNA, the CDR3 is TGCGCCAGCAGTGAGTTCGGGAGGGCCAACAATGAGCAGTTCTTC. Translation gives CASSEFGRANNEQFF.

V gene TRBV19 combines with J gene TRBJ2-5, with 11 bases that match TRBD1. In germline, CDR1 is LNHDA, CDR2 SQIVND (reference sequence). V lost 9 bases to trimming and J lost 4 bases; unmatched junction nucleotides: 4. This CDR3 contains 13 residues. DNA for the CDR3: TGTGCCAGCAAAGGGACAGGGGGAGAGACCCAGTACTTC. Translation: CASKGTGGETQYF.

The genes are TRBV28 and TRBJ1-3; no clear D gene. The CDR3 length is 14 residues. V shed 7 bases and J shed 0 bases, with 10 bases lying between them. Germline V gene sequence: CDR1 MDHEN, CDR2 SYDVKM. CDR3 residues: CASNQGSSGNTIYF. The CDR3 DNA follows: TGTGCCAGCAATCAAGGGAGCTCTGGAAACACCATATATTTT.

The genes are TRBV10-3 and TRBJ1-1; D is unresolved. CDR1 and CDR2 from the germline V gene are ENHRY and SYGVKD. CDR3 length equals 13 residues. The V end was cut by 4 bases, the J end by 1 base, with 7 bases between. CDR3 sequence: CAISVTGNTEAFF. The CDR3 DNA is TGTGCCATCAGTGTTACGGGGAACACTGAAGCTTTCTTT.

This chain connects TRBV30 to TRBJ1-1; possibly TRBD1 for D (5 bases). Per the germline V gene, CDR1 is GTSNPN and CDR2 is SVGIG (reference sequence). The CDR3 runs to 12 residues. Trimming stripped 0 bases from V and 6 bases from J, with 8 bases between. The CDR3 is CAWSVQGAEAFF. CDR3 DNA: TGTGCCTGGAGTGTACAAGGGGCTGAAGCTTTCTTT.

This rearrangement joins TRBV6-2 or TRBV6-3 to TRBJ1-5; 8 nucleotides match TRBD1. The V segment lost 4 bases and the J segment 6 bases; nucleotides outside the gene matches: 5. CDR1 and CDR2 (germline): MNHEY, SVGEGT. This CDR3 has 14 residues. CDR3 in amino acids: CASSWTGSSQPQHF. CDR3 sequence (DNA): TGTGCCAGCAGTTGGACAGGGTCATCTCAGCCCCAGCATTTT.

The V call is TRBV27, the J call TRBJ2-2; 7 nucleotides align to TRBD2. The ends lost 2 bases at V and 6 bases at J; junction bases unmatched: 6. The CDR3 covers 15 residues. CDR1 is MNHEY and CDR2 is SMNVEV in the germline V gene (reference sequence). CDR3: CASSLAGVVAGELFF. The CDR3 region has the DNA TGTGCCAGCAGTTTAGCGGGAGTGGTGGCCGGGGAGCTGTTTTTT.

The sample holds a few counts of this clone. This chain connects TRBV15 to TRBJ1-4, with D perhaps matching TRBD1 (6 bases). V gave up 3 bases and J gave up 5 bases, with 19 bases separating them. This CDR3 has 17 residues. Per germline, CDR1 LNHNV and CDR2 YYDKDF (reference sequence). The CDR3 sequence is CATSSGAGGQGNEKLFF. The CDR3, as DNA: TGTGCCACCAGCAGTGGGGCGGGGGGCCAGGGGAATGAAAAACTGTTTTTT.

This chain uses TRBV5-5 with TRBJ2-6; D remains unclear. The germline CDR1 and CDR2 sequences are SGHKS and YYEKEE (reference sequence). This CDR3 contains 16 residues. Trimming took 0 bases from V and 0 from J, leaving 7 bases between them. The CDR3 here is CASSLVWSSGANVLTF. DNA for the CDR3: TGTGCCAGCAGCTTGGTATGGAGCTCTGGGGCCAACGTCCTGACTTTC.

This clone was seen once. The chain links TRBV28 to TRBJ2-7; the D gene is possibly TRBD1 (5 bases). Trimming stripped 2 bases from V and 7 bases from J, with 21 bases between. Looked up from germline, CDR1 is MDHEN and CDR2 is SYDVKM. This CDR3 spans 16 amino acids. The CDR3 spells CASSLKLAGLLGEQYF. The DNA for the CDR3 is TGTGCCAGCAGTTTAAAGTTGGCAGGGCTCCTTGGAGAGCAGTACTTC.

V gene TRBV5-1 combines with J gene TRBJ2-5, with D possibly being TRBD2 (5 bases). Germline V gene data show CDR1 as SGHRS and CDR2 as YFSETQ. The CDR3 consists of 14 residues. V was shortened by 6 bases and J by 7 bases, with 19 bases between the two germline ends. In DNA form, the CDR3 reads TGCGCCAGCACCACCGAGGGCGCCGGCGGGACCCAGTACTTC. Its translation is CASTTEGAGGTQYF.

Points on this clone: Other DNA sequences in the sample encode the same CDR3. V gene TRBV5-1 combines with J gene TRBJ1-2; D is uncertain. Germline V gene lookup returns CDR1 SGHRS and CDR2 YFSETQ. Between the trimmed V and J ends, which lost 0 bases and 2 bases, there was a span of 8 bases. This CDR3 is 14 amino acids long. CDR3: CASSLDSPNYGYTF. CDR3 DNA: TGCGCCAGCAGCTTGGACAGCCCGAACTATGGCTACACCTTC.